The 5 T cell receptor beta chains below come from one sample, sequenced in a study of blood T cell repertoires in COVID-19. The protocol was immunoSEQ multiplex PCR, while the TCRdb copy is restricted to in-frame clones and leaves out a portion. This table holds roughly 330,000 clones, around 90% found once. The sample consisted of peripheral blood. The receptors stem from a man aged 25 to 45 with COVID-19, enrolled during active disease.

The chain uses TRBV5-4 and TRBJ2-1; a weak D match, TRBD1 (6 bases). Trimming left V 10 bases short and J 6 bases short, with 14 bases between. Looked up from germline, CDR1 is SGHNT and CDR2 is YYREEE (reference sequence). This CDR3 region has 12 residues. This CDR3 reads CAEGETFNEQFF. CDR3 sequence (DNA): TGTGCCGAGGGGGAGACCTTCAATGAGCAGTTCTTC. Supplemented by reference TRBV5-4 and TRBJ2-1, the full variable domain reads ETGVTQSPTHLIKTRGQQVTLRCSSQSGHNTVSWYQQALGQGPQFIFQYYREEENGRGNFPPRFSGLQFPNYSSELNVNALELDDSALYLCAEGETFNEQFFGPGTRLTVL.

The V and J genes are TRBV12-5 and TRBJ2-4; TRBD1 is a possible D gene (5 bases). Germline V gene sequence: CDR1 LGHNT, CDR2 FRNRAP. V gave up 1 base and J gave up 7 bases, with 17 bases separating them. The CDR3 loop spans 16 amino acids. The CDR3 nucleotides are TGTGCTAGTGGTTTGGGCCGGCAGGGAAAAGGGAACATTCAGTACTTC. Translation: CASGLGRQGKGNIQYF.

This chain joins TRBV25-1 and TRBJ2-7; the match to TRBD1 covers 8 bases. With 3 bases clipped from V and 4 bases from J, the junction kept 5 bases outside the gene matches. The CDR3 is 14 amino acids. Germline-derived CDR1 and CDR2 are MGHDK and SYGVNS. DNA of the CDR3: TGTGCCAGCAGTGATCCAGGGGGCTTTTACGAGCAGTACTTC. Translating it yields CASSDPGGFYEQYF.

The chain links TRBV5-1 to TRBJ2-7; 9 bases fit TRBD1. CDR3 length: 14 amino acids. Germline V gene data show CDR1 as SGHRS and CDR2 as YFSETQ. V dropped 0 bases and J dropped 4; count of bases not matched to a gene: 2. The CDR3 region is CASSLGDRDYEQYF. The CDR3 region has the DNA TGCGCCAGCAGCTTGGGGGACAGGGATTACGAGCAGTACTTC.

The rearrangement links TRBV5-4 to TRBJ2-1, with TRBD2 matching over 10 bases. The CDR3 covers 16 residues. Germline CDR1 is SGHNT and CDR2 is YYREEE (reference sequence). The V and J ends lost 0 bases and 10 bases, in that order; junction bases with no gene match: 10. CDR3 amino acids: CASSLAVLAGVSEQFF. CDR3 nucleotide sequence: TGTGCCAGCAGCTTGGCCGTCCTAGCGGGGGTTTCAGAGCAGTTCTTC. Based on the CDR3 plus reference TRBV5-4 and TRBJ2-1, the full variable domain is ETGVTQSPTHLIKTRGQQVTLRCSSQSGHNTVSWYQQALGQGPQFIFQYYREEENGRGNFPPRFSGLQFPNYSSELNVNALELDDSALYLCASSLAVLAGVSEQFFGPGTRLTVL.